This T cell receptor (beta chain) comes out of a study of cytomegalovirus exposure and HLA in healthy donors. Study overall: Approximately 200 million T cells yielded 117 million unique TCR beta sequences in earlier analysis.

Turning to this clone: The antigen remains undetermined.

The CDR3 length is 13 residues. The germline gives CDR1 SGHTA, CDR2 FQGNSA. Germline trimming cut 10 bases from V and 4 bases from J; bases unmatched to any gene: 6. The PCR contained 60 Vbeta and 13 Jbeta primers. Sequenced by immunoSEQ multiplex PCR; TCRdb stores in-frame clones only, minus some. This listing includes 110,000 to 150,000 clones. General study results and limits: Excluded were some V segments that proved indistinguishable, including TRBV6-2 and TRBV6-3. TCR beta V- and J-gene trimming, according to a later analysis, was linked to a missense DCLRE1C variant. CMV serostatus was the only recorded immune exposure for donors.

This clonotype originated in a male donor in good health and CMV-seronegative. Material: PBMCs. J is TRBJ2-7 and V is TRBV7-2, with 11 bases aligning to TRBD2. The CDR3 loop is CATGLAGLYEQYF. The CDR3 DNA reads as TGTGCCACCGGACTAGCGGGCCTTTACGAGCAGTACTTC.